The entry below gives a single TCR beta chain sequence along with its context. V lost 6 bases and J lost 6, with 15 bases in between. The CDR3 runs to 14 residues. Germline CDR1 is MNHNS and CDR2 is SASEGT. This specimen comes from a study of untreated major depressive disorder. The assay was immunoSEQ multiplex PCR, and TCRdb's table has in-frame clones only and misses some. In the table there are about 21,000 clones, roughly nine tenths of which are singletons. Participants with major medical conditions, Axis I/II comorbidities, regular medication or illicit drug use were excluded. This receptor was taken from a woman aged 40 to 50 in good health. Material: CD4+ T cells from PBMCs. The chain combines TRBV6-1 with TRBJ1-5; unclear D gene. CDR3 sequence (DNA): TGTGCCAGCAGCGCCCAGATGGGCCCTCAGCCCCAGCATTTT. It encodes CASSAQMGPQPQHF.